One T cell receptor (beta chain) is described in this entry. What this receptor recognizes is not known. Per-nucleotide qualities are absent, and no much larger clonotype sits a single base away. Measured from the cysteine to the phenylalanine, the CDR3 is 18 residues long. The only DNA kept is the CDR3, 54 bases in frame from the first base. Trimming accounts for 5 bases at V and 7 bases at J, while the number of junction bases matched to no gene is 13. From the germline V gene (reference sequence), CDR1 is SEHNR and CDR2 is FQNEAQ. The cohort comprised 550 to 700 healthy bone marrow donors. At the time of sampling, all cohort members were nominally healthy, though unrecorded immune exposures were likely present. The donor tested CMV seronegative, placing the donor among the 350 to 400 seronegative members of the cohort. Each donor provided a peripheral blood sample, and peripheral blood mononuclear cells were used for TCR beta sequencing. Genomic DNA was extracted from the blood cell samples with the Qiagen DNeasy Blood Extraction Kit.

Libraries were constructed by the immunoSEQ multiplex PCR assay. For the multiplex PCR, a mixture combining 60 forward primers for TCR Vbeta segments and 13 reverse primers for TCR Jbeta segments was used. The CDR3 region of rearranged TCR beta genes was amplified from genomic DNA with a multiplex PCR assay. The Illumina HiSeq System was used to sequence the amplified TCR beta libraries as 87-base-pair reads. Processing in the source paper ran as follows. In a later analysis, tens of millions of unique TCR beta chains were counted across the 500 to 850 repertoires, and about 9.9 million of these chains were shared by at least two donors. Raw reads were error-corrected and collapsed into unique sequences by a nearest-neighbor algorithm in which closely related sequences were merged to remove PCR and sequencing errors. Alignment of CDR3 sequences to IMGT reference sequences was used to assign V, D and J gene segments. For a sequence to be retained, a match of at least six nucleotides was required to both a V gene segment and a J gene segment. Rearrangements were called productive when the CDR3 lacked stop codons and stayed in frame with V and J; all others were non-productive. CDR3 was defined according to IMGT convention as the region running from the second conserved V-encoded cysteine to the conserved J-encoded phenylalanine. The earlier analysis of about 530 of the donors excluded any sequence lacking an unambiguous match to a single V gene segment. An earlier analysis of a few hundred of the donors called V segments functional above 56.7% productive rearrangements and segregating when the between-donor standard deviation exceeded 5%. A statistical classification framework was built for diagnosing cytomegalovirus status from the catalog of TCR beta chain sequences. In a later analysis, V and J genes were assigned by comparing TCR nucleotide sequences against IMGT/GENE-DB human TR gene sequences. The TCRdist pipeline was used in a later analysis to assign CDR3 sequences and most-parsimonious VDJ recombination scenarios. In a later analysis, every TCR beta chain was defined by the combination of its CDR3 amino acid sequence and its V-gene family, and reads without a unique V-gene family were dropped. To address suspected cross-contamination and a sequencing artifact, a later analysis removed 450 to 700 highly shared, low-generation-probability nucleotide sequences. A later analysis calculated a clonal expansion index for each public chain from normalized within-repertoire ranks of inferred template counts. In a later analysis, generation probabilities were computed using a VDJ recombination model fitted to out-of-frame rearrangements, and the results were checked against IGoR. In a later analysis, TCR-TCR, TCR-HLA and TCR-CMV co-occurrence was scored with hypergeometric tests, and a repertoire-size bias correction was applied to TCR pairs. False discovery rates were estimated in a later analysis by permuting HLA or CMV assignments 20 times. In a later analysis, co-occurring TCRs were grouped using DBSCAN, with TCRdist sequence similarity added in when clustering inside HLA-allele-positive subsets. For co-occurrence clustering, repertoires with fewer than 30,000 or more than 120,000 public chains were excluded, along with four or five repertoires with anomalous nucleotide sharing. Sourced from immuneACCESS, this table was stored by TCRdb with only in-frame sequences that have V and J called. A share of the clones is absent; for the studies checked, an unresolved V gene accounts for under half, and the remainder has no known explanation. V and J calls and clone size follow that table, whereas D and trimming were derived from the DNA. This sample comprises more than 85,000 clones, nearly 85% of them detected only once. The top ten constitute 6% to 7.5% of the sample.

The sample belongs to a study of cytomegalovirus exposure and HLA in healthy donors (dated by TCRdb to about 2017). For the wider study: An earlier analysis of about 560 of the donors reported 250 to 350 Gb of sequence data and 95 million to 130 million unique TCR beta sequences obtained from roughly 180 million T cells. An early release that covered 500 to 800 HLA-typed donors contained around 330 gigabases of sequencing data and tens of millions of unique TCR sequences. Of the 350 to 450 genotyped donors, around 81% fell in the genetic ancestry cluster associated with self-reported Caucasian donors. The aim of the study was to test whether cataloging public T cell receptors could identify signatures of past pathogen exposure. The T cell repertoires of under 750 subjects were profiled by immunosequencing and related to cytomegalovirus serostatus. A separate validation cohort of roughly 130 different subjects was used in addition to the roughly 620-subject first cohort. The study combined high-throughput TCR immunosequencing, statistical association of individual TCRs with disease status, and machine learning to predict cytomegalovirus infection status. A later analysis re-examined previously published TCR beta repertoires from just over 650 donors and added high-resolution HLA genotyping to investigate patterns of TCR occurrence. Rather than using new phenotypic data, the later analysis identified candidate immune exposures from TCR beta sequences and from how often those sequences occurred across donors. In an earlier analysis of 550 to 700 of the donors, high-throughput TCR beta sequencing was used to judge whether each TCR beta V gene segment behaved as functional or pseudogenic. Donor age, sex, ethnicity and CMV serostatus were collected together with the repertoire data. A later genetic analysis used genome-wide SNP genotypes for about three fifths of the 666 donors, treating that subset as a discovery cohort. All discovery cohort repertoires had been generated using a single sequencing platform. HLA typing covered class I and class II loci at four-digit resolution. The number of typed donors differed by locus: roughly 629-640 for A, B, C, DRB1 and DQB1; about 520 for DQA1; some 610 for DPA1; and some 450 for DPB1. Several DR-DQ haplotypes were treated as single units for association and clustering because of strong linkage in the cohort. Across around 400 genotyped donors of the cohort, an average of approximately 240,000 unique TCR beta nucleotide sequences per donor were sequenced, and roughly 17% of those sequences were non-productive. Paper-wide results and their limitations: In both the original and validation cohorts, the classifier was reported to diagnose cytomegalovirus status with high specificity and sensitivity. Some IMGT-functional V segments, including TRBV6-2 and TRBV6-3, could not be distinguished by the 87-base-pair reads and were therefore excluded. In a later analysis, TCR association rates were found to vary across HLA loci, with the most associated TCRs seen for DRB1 alleles and the fewest for HLA-C alleles. In a later analysis, HLA-associated TCR beta chains were found to be more clonally expanded and to have lower generation probabilities than equally common non-associated chains. For the cohort, immune exposure information was limited to CMV serostatus. In vitro tests confirmed that a few of the cytomegalovirus-associated TCR beta chains recognize cytomegalovirus antigens. A group of highly shared sequence variants was considered likely to be a technical artifact of the sequencing pipeline. Most TCR sequences were observed very rarely across donors, whereas some public TCRs were present in many individuals. Compared with the roughly 700-donor mean, donors in an Asian-associated ancestry cluster had fewer N-insertions in productive TCRs, according to a later genetic analysis. Broadly in line with IMGT annotations, most TCR beta V segments showed up in productive rearrangements about 87% or about 30% of the time in an earlier analysis of roughly 590 of the donors. In a later analysis, several top co-occurrence clusters were reported to appear linked to parvovirus B19, influenza, CMV and Epstein-Barr virus. It was suggested by the authors that the approach could potentially be generalized to other disease states and immunological phenotypes. A later analysis associated about 17,000 TCR beta sequences with specific HLA alleles at a false discovery rate of 0.05. Because some donors lacked HLA typing at each locus, the association tests relied only on the typed subset. About 17 rarely observed V segments, including chromosome 9 orphons, were excluded from the earlier analysis of approximately 600 of the donors because counts were too low. When HLA alleles, especially DR and DQ, strongly co-occurred, attributing TCR associations to individual alleles was difficult. In a later genetic analysis, a missense DCLRE1C variant was associated with V-gene and J-gene trimming of TCR beta chains, and the association was replicated in an independent cohort. The cohort was sequenced for TCR beta chains only, and without alpha or paired-chain data the features that could be detected were limited. A total of 150 to 200 TCR beta chains were listed by the study as associated with cytomegalovirus. A further reported finding was that TCR beta sequences accurately predicted the HLA-A and HLA-B alleles for most subjects in the first cohort. According to a later analysis, most CMV-associated TCR beta chains appeared to be HLA-restricted, and the HLA associations seemed to be driven largely by CMV exposure. Correlated functional status among segregating V segments might reflect linkage disequilibrium, but an unknown experimental factor could not be ruled out. Roughly uniform sequencing depth across donors was assumed in presence/absence analyses, although this assumption may not hold.

The chain uses TRBV7-9 and TRBJ2-5; TRBD2 agrees with 16 junctional bases. Input material: PBMCs. The receptor was derived from a man aged 18 to 29 in good health and CMV-seronegative. The DNA reads TGTGCCAGCAGCCACCCAGGGACTAGCGGGAGGGCCCCGTGGACCCAGTACTTC. Translated, it gives CASSHPGTSGRAPWTQYF.